This TCR beta chain was identified in a study of early T cells in non-severe SARS-CoV-2 infection. Whole-study context: The sequenced material was bulk RNA from unsorted whole blood, and its chains were unpaired.

Individual cDNA molecules each received unique molecular identifiers attached to them. MiXCR, run by TCRdb on the 5' RACE reads, gives a single entry per CDR3 protein. The repertoire consists of about 66,000 distinct CDR3 sequences, with around 14% occurring once and the leading ten covering about 7.7%. Points on this clonotype: What it recognizes is unknown.

The study, taken as a whole, reports: Private and CD4 specificities were missed by VDJdb matching, skewed to anti-spike CD8.

Germline trimming cut 0 bases from V and 13 bases from J; bases unmatched to any gene: 8. The CDR3 is 13 amino acids. Germline CDR1 reads SNHLY; CDR2 reads FYNNEI. The sequencing input was whole blood. The sequence derives from an adult who was a healthcare worker with PCR-confirmed SARS-CoV-2 infection or an uninfected control (not recorded which). J is TRBJ1-2 and V is TRBV2; 7 nucleotides agree with TRBD1. The CDR3: CASSEAPGQRPTF. Here the CDR3 DNA reads TGTGCCAGCAGTGAAGCGCCGGGACAGCGACCCACCTTC. Filled out from reference TRBV2 and TRBJ1-2, the complete variable domain reads EPEVTQTPSHQVTQMGQEVILRCVPISNHLYFYWYRQILGQKVEFLVSFYNNEISEKSEIFDDQFSVERPDGSNFTLKIRSTKLEDSAMYFCASSEAPGQRPTFGSGTRLTVV.